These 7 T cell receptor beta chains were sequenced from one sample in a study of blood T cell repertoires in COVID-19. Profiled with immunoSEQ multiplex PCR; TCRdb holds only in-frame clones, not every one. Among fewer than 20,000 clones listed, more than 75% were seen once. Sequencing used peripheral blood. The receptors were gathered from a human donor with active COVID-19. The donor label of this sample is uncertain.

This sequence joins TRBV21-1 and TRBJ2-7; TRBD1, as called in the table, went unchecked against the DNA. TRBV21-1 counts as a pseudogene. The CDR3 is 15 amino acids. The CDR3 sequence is CASSKRRTGAYEQYF. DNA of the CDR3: TGTGCCAGCAGCAAAAGGAGGACAGGGGCCTACGAGCAGTACTTC.

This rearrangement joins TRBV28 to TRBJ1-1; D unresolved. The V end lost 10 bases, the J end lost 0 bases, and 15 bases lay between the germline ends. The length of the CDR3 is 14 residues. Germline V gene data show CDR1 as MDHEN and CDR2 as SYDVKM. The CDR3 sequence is CATQYSGMNTEAFF. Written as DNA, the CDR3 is TGTGCCACCCAATATAGCGGGATGAACACTGAAGCTTTCTTT.

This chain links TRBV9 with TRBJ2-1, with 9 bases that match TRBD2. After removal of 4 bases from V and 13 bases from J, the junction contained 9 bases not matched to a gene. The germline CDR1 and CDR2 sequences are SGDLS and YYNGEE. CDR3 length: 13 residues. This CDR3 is CASSRGDGTSQFF. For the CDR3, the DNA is TGTGCCAGCAGCCGAGGAGACGGGACTAGCCAGTTCTTC.

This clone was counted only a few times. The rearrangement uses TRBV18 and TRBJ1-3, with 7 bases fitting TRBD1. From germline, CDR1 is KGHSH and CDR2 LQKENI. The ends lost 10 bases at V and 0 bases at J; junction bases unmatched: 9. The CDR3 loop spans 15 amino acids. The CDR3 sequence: CATTDRTGSGNTIYF. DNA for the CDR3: TGTGCCACCACGGACCGGACAGGCTCTGGAAACACCATATATTTT. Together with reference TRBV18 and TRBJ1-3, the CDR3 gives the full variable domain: NAGVMQNPRHLVRRRGQEARLRCSPMKGHSHVYWYRQLPEEGLKFMVYLQKENIIDESGMPKERFSAEFPKEGPSILRIQQVVRGDSAAYFCATTDRTGSGNTIYFGEGSWLTVV.

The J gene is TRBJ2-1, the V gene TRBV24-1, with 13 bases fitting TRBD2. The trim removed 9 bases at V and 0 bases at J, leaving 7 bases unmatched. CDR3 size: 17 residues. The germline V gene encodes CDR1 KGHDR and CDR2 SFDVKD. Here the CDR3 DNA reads TGTGCCACCGGGGGGACTAGCGGGAAAAGCTCCTACAATGAGCAGTTCTTC. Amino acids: CATGGTSGKSSYNEQFF.

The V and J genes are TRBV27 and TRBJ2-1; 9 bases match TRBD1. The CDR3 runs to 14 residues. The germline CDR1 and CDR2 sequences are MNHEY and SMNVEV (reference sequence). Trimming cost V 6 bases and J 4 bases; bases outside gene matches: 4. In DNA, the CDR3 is TGTGCCAGCAGAGAACAGGGGGCGTACAATGAGCAGTTCTTC. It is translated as CASREQGAYNEQFF.

In nucleotides, the CDR3 is TGTGCCAGCAGGGGCGTGATTAGCAATCAGCCCCAGCATTTT. As protein: CASRGVISNQPQHF. The chain combines TRBV5-8 with TRBJ1-5; no clear D. Trimming shortened V by 5 bases and J by 0 bases, and 9 bases separated the two germline ends. The CDR3 is 14 residues long. Looked up from germline, CDR1 is SGHTS and CDR2 is YDEGEE.